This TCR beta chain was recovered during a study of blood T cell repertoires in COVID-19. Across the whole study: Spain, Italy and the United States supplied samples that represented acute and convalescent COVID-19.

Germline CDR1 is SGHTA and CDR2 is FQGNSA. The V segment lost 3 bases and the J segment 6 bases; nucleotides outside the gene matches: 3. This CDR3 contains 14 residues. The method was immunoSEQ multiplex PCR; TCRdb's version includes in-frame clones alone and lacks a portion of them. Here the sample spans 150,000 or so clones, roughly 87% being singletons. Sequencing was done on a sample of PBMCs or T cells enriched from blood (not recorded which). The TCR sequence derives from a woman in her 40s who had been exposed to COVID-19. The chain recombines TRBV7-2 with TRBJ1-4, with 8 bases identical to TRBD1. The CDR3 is CASSLGTGDEKLFF. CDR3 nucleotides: TGTGCCAGCAGCTTGGGGACAGGCGATGAAAAACTGTTTTTT. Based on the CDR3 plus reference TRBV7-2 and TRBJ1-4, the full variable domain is GAGVSQSPSNKVTEKGKDVELRCDPISGHTALYWYRQSLGQGLEFLIYFQGNSAPDKSGLPSDRFSAERTGGSVSTLTIQRTQQEDSAVYLCASSLGTGDEKLFFGSGTQLSVL.